The 5 T cell receptor beta chains listed next were all sequenced from one sample in a study of blood T cell repertoires in COVID-19. The assay was immunoSEQ multiplex PCR, and TCRdb's table has in-frame clones only and misses some. Found here are about 200,000 clones, about 80% of them singletons; the top ten hold around 6.9%. The sample was peripheral blood. Source of these receptors: a human donor with acute or convalescent COVID-19. The donor label of this sample is uncertain.

The chain is built from TRBV9 and TRBJ1-2; weak D call: TRBD1 (6 bases). The CDR3 loop spans 15 amino acids. V lost 4 bases and J 7 bases, leaving 20 bases between the germline ends. Germline assignment: CDR1 SGDLS and CDR2 YYNGEE. The CDR3 sequence: CASSLEDRPQSGYTF. The CDR3, as DNA: TGTGCCAGCAGCTTAGAAGACAGGCCTCAGAGTGGCTACACCTTC.

CDR3: CASREQGWANTEAFF. In DNA form, the CDR3 reads TGTGCCAGCAGGGAACAGGGATGGGCGAACACTGAAGCTTTCTTT. The chain joins TRBV2 to TRBJ1-1, with D possibly being TRBD1 (6 bases). The CDR3 runs to 15 residues. V lost 6 bases and J lost 1, with 15 bases in between. Germline assignment: CDR1 SNHLY and CDR2 FYNNEI.

The V call is TRBV6-6, the J call TRBJ2-7; TRBD1 agrees at 9 bases. In germline, CDR1 is MNHNY, CDR2 SVGAGI (reference sequence). This CDR3 is 13 amino acids long. With V trimmed by 10 bases and J by 2 bases, 6 bases remained unmatched. In DNA, the CDR3 is TGTGCCACCAGGACAGGGGCGACCTACGAGCAGTACTTC. Its translation is CATRTGATYEQYF.

This chain connects TRBV7-8 to TRBJ1-5; D gene ambiguous. With 1 base removed from V and 5 bases from J, the gap between germline ends came to 6 bases. From germline, CDR1 is SGHVS and CDR2 FQNEAQ. This CDR3 is 13 amino acids long. The CDR3 region is CASSLEGDQPQHF. CDR3 DNA sequence: TGTGCCAGCAGCTTAGAGGGAGATCAGCCCCAGCATTTT.

The chain recombines TRBV19 with TRBJ2-1; tentative D call: TRBD2 (6 bases). V lost 3 bases and J lost 2, with 11 bases in between. Per germline, CDR1 LNHDA and CDR2 SQIVND (reference sequence). CDR3 size: 15 residues. As DNA, the CDR3 is TGTGCCAGTAGTATCGGTAGCGGTACCTACAATGAGCAGTTCTTC. Translated, it gives CASSIGSGTYNEQFF.